The rows below give T cell receptor beta chains drawn from one sample of a study of T cell changes during pregnancy in multiple sclerosis. Libraries were prepared by immunoSEQ multiplex PCR; TCRdb keeps only in-frame clonotypes and omits some of them. The profile shows 69,000 or so clones, just over 90% of them singletons. The specimen comprised peripheral blood, sampled in the third trimester of pregnancy. The origin of the receptors is a female donor with multiple sclerosis, enrolled in a pregnancy study. CDR3s include the opening cysteine and the closing phenylalanine or tryptophan. D genes are given only for firm matches. The size entry is marked missing in some rows and otherwise reads once, few, many or a size class.

V gene,D gene,J gene,clone size,CDR3 protein,CDR3 DNA
TRBV7-2,.,TRBJ1-4,.,CASSLGPGGEKLFF,TGTGCCAGCAGCCTCGGACCGGGGGGTGAAAAACTGTTTTTT
TRBV7-2,.,TRBJ2-7,.,CASSIQGYEQYF,TGTGCCAGCAGCATACAGGGTTACGAGCAGTACTTC
TRBV5-5,TRBD2,TRBJ2-3,few,CASSLSGVRDTQYF,TGTGCCAGCAGCCTCAGCGGGGTCAGAGATACGCAGTATTTT
TRBV19,TRBD1,TRBJ1-6,.,CASSTLDRVFSPLHF,TGTGCCAGTAGTACTCTGGACAGGGTCTTCTCACCCCTCCACTTT
TRBV9,.,TRBJ2-1,.,CASSVAGASYNEQFF,TGTGCCAGCAGCGTAGCAGGGGCTTCGTACAATGAGCAGTTCTTC
TRBV5-6,TRBD1,TRBJ2-3,.,CASSSYDREHLDTQYF,TGTGCCAGCAGTTCTTATGACAGGGAACATTTGGATACGCAGTATTTT
TRBV27,.,TRBJ2-3,.,CASSLLEGGPGDTQYF,TGTGCCAGCAGTTTACTCGAGGGGGGGCCAGGAGATACGCAGTATTTT
TRBV7-9,.,TRBJ2-7,.,CASSTLGGRHYEQYF,TGTGCCAGCAGCACACTCGGGGGTCGTCACTACGAGCAGTACTTC
TRBV21-1,.,TRBJ1-5,.,CASSKGTGERITSNQPQHF,TGTGCCAGCAGCAAGGGTACAGGGGAAAGGATTACTAGCAATCAGCCCCAGCATTTT
TRBV6-5,.,TRBJ2-3,.,CASSTQADTQYF,TGTGCCAGCAGTACGCAGGCAGATACGCAGTATTTT
TRBV5-1,TRBD1,TRBJ1-2,.,CASSFGQGEGYTF,TGCGCCAGCAGCTTCGGACAGGGCGAAGGCTACACCTTC
TRBV28,.,TRBJ2-7,.,CASSLEGSYEQYF,TGTGCCAGCAGTTTAGAGGGTTCCTACGAGCAGTACTTC
TRBV5-6,.,TRBJ1-2,.,CASSGKGHLRYYGYTF,TGTGCCAGCAGCGGAAAGGGACACCTCCGCTATTATGGCTACACCTTC
TRBV7-3,.,TRBJ1-1,.,CASSPTRHSEAFF,TGTGCCAGCAGCCCCACACGCCACAGTGAAGCTTTCTTT
TRBV5-1,.,TRBJ1-1,.,CASSLAPVSEAFF,TGCGCCAGCAGCTTGGCGCCGGTATCTGAAGCTTTCTTT
TRBV5-4,TRBD1,TRBJ2-1,.,CASSSTGSYNEQFF,TGTGCCAGCAGCTCGACAGGGAGCTACAATGAGCAGTTCTTC
TRBV5-1,TRBD1,TRBJ1-1,.,CASSPEGQGGTEAFF,TGCGCCAGCAGCCCGGAGGGACAGGGAGGGACTGAAGCTTTCTTT
TRBV5-4,TRBD2,TRBJ2-7,.,CASSLGGSGGSYEQYF,TGTGCCAGCAGCCTGGGGGGGTCCGGGGGCTCCTACGAGCAGTACTTC
TRBV6-1,.,TRBJ2-3,.,CASKEASASPGTQYF,TGTGCCAGCAAGGAGGCGAGCGCCTCCCCGGGTACGCAGTATTTT
TRBV10-3,.,TRBJ1-1,.,CAISQRAGTEAFF,TGTGCCATCAGTCAAAGGGCGGGGACTGAAGCTTTCTTT
TRBV10-3,.,TRBJ1-4,once,CAAAEGALGYEKLFF,TGTGCCGCCGCGGAAGGGGCGCTAGGATACGAAAAACTGTTTTTT
TRBV30,.,TRBJ2-7,.,CAWSGAEQYF,TGTGCCTGGTCAGGGGCCGAGCAGTACTTC
TRBV4-1,.,TRBJ1-5,.,CASSQEDSGGYQPQHF,TGCGCCAGCAGCCAAGAAGATTCCGGGGGGTATCAGCCCCAGCATTTT
TRBV7-6,.,TRBJ1-1,.,CASSLGGERNEAFF,TGTGCCAGCAGCTTAGGAGGTGAGAGGAATGAAGCTTTCTTT
TRBV6-1,.,TRBJ2-3,.,CASSEVGESDMQYF,TGTGCCAGCAGTGAAGTCGGGGAGTCAGATATGCAGTATTTT